This paragraph covers one T cell receptor (beta chain) sequence. Its target is not known. The CDR3 covers 15 residues. J was trimmed by 7 bases and V by 3 bases; bases with no gene match: 4. From germline, CDR1 is SEHNR and CDR2 FQNEAQ (reference sequence). Researchers grouped second doses given at about 4 or about 12 weeks into one pool. The record originates from a study of T cell responses to AZD1222 COVID-19 vaccine. Whole-study results and caveats: Spike-specific TCR breadth and depth grew following two AZD1222 doses. Reportedly, nearly half of unique spike TCRs recognized epitopes outside B.1.351/B.1.1.7 mutations.

Only in-frame clones appear in the TCRdb table, and some are missing; sequencing was by immunoSEQ multiplex PCR. Among about 150,000 clones listed, 80% to 95% were seen once. The chain recombines TRBV7-9 with TRBJ1-6, with 9 bases lining up with TRBD1. This TCR came from an adult who received the AZD1222 COVID-19 vaccine. Here the sequenced sample was peripheral blood, taken 28 days after the second AZD1222 dose. The chain's CDR3 is CASSLTTGGNSPLHF. The CDR3 DNA reads TGTGCCAGCAGCTTGACGACAGGGGGAAATTCACCCCTCCACTTT.